This T cell receptor (beta chain) was profiled in a study of early T cells in non-severe SARS-CoV-2 infection. Study as a whole: The chains were unpaired, and the sequenced material was bulk RNA from unsorted whole blood.

Researchers attached unique molecular identifiers to individual cDNA molecules. TCRdb analysed the 5' RACE reads with MiXCR anew, one entry per CDR3 protein. Of around 82,000 distinct CDR3 sequences listed, around 12% are singletons. This clonotype was observed at least ten times. The antigen remains unidentified. Study observations and caveats: A preference for anti-spike CD8 responses marked VDJdb matching, which missed private and CD4 specificities.

This CDR3 is 15 amino acids long. V was pared by 4 bases and J by 2 bases, with 7 bases of the junction left unmatched. CDR1 is DFQATT and CDR2 is SNEGSKA in the germline V gene (reference sequence). The receptor's source is an adult who was a healthcare worker with PCR-confirmed SARS-CoV-2 infection or an uninfected control (not recorded which). Sequenced material: whole blood. The J gene is TRBJ2-5, the V gene TRBV20-1; TRBD1 aligns across 10 bases. The CDR3 DNA sequence: TGCAGTGCTAATAATCCGGACAGGGGGCAAGAGACCCAGTACTTC. Its protein product is CSANNPDRGQETQYF.